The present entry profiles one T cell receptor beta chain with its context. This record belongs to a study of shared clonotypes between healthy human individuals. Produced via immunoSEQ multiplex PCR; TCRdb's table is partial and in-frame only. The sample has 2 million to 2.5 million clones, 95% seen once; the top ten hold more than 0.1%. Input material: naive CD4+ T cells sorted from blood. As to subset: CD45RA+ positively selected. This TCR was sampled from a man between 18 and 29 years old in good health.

CDR3 bases: TGCGCCAGCAGCGAGCGAAGCGGGAGCCCCCCAGATACGCAGTATTTT. Translation gives CASSERSGSPPDTQYF. V and J are TRBV4-3 and TRBJ2-3, with 8 nucleotides matching TRBD2. Trimming cost V 5 bases and J 4 bases; bases outside gene matches: 11. Germline assignment: CDR1 LGHNA and CDR2 YSLEER. The CDR3 length is 16 residues.